The 21 T cell receptor beta chains in this list originate from one sample, sequenced in a study of shared clonotypes between healthy human individuals. Method: immunoSEQ multiplex PCR; TCRdb's copy keeps in-frame clones and lacks some. Here the sample spans about 700,000 clones, about 74% being singletons. The sequenced sample was memory CD4+ T cells sorted from blood. Subset of the sample: CD45RA-negative fraction. The receptors come from a woman younger than 45 in good health.

This clone was found once. This sample includes further DNA sequences coding for the same CDR3. The V and J genes are TRBV5-1 and TRBJ2-1; tentatively, D is TRBD2 (6 bases). Germline V gene data show CDR1 as SGHRS and CDR2 as YFSETQ. The V and J ends lost 5 bases and 4 bases respectively, with 16 bases between them. The CDR3 runs to 15 residues. CDR3 protein: CASSLGGGLYNEQFF. In nucleotides, the CDR3 is TGCGCCAGCAGTCTGGGGGGAGGCCTTTACAATGAGCAGTTCTTC.

This chain links TRBV7-9 with TRBJ2-3; TRBD2 matches 7 bases. Unmatched junction bases numbered 13, after V lost 5 bases and J lost 5 bases. This CDR3 has 16 amino acids. Germline loops: CDR1 SEHNR, CDR2 FQNEAQ (reference sequence). CDR3 sequence: CASSPRMEGGRDTQYF. In DNA, the CDR3 is TGTGCCAGCAGCCCCCGTATGGAGGGCGGGAGAGATACGCAGTATTTT.

This chain uses TRBV15 with TRBJ2-3; TRBD1 matches at 9 bases. Germline-derived CDR1 and CDR2 are LNHNV and YYDKDF (reference sequence). Unmatched junction bases numbered 5, after V lost 1 base and J lost 3 bases. This CDR3 is built from 16 residues. CDR3 DNA sequence: TGTGCCACCAGCAGAGTTTGGGGACAGGGTACAGATACGCAGTATTTT. Translating gives CATSRVWGQGTDTQYF.

The chain is built from TRBV19 and TRBJ2-7; maybe TRBD2 (5 bases). The CDR3 consists of 14 residues. V was cut by 5 bases and J by 1 base, with 12 bases left in between. Germline values: CDR1 LNHDA, CDR2 SQIVND (reference sequence). CDR3 DNA: TGTGCCAGTAGTTTTCTAGCTTCATCCTACGAGCAGTACTTC. This sequence encodes CASSFLASSYEQYF.

The chain is built from TRBV10-1 and TRBJ2-3; D call uncertain. This CDR3 has 13 amino acids. Germline-derived CDR1 and CDR2 are WNHNN and SYGVQD (reference sequence). The V end lost 4 bases, the J end lost 2 bases, and 7 bases lay between the germline ends. CDR3 amino acids: CASSGPNTDTQYF. Here the CDR3 DNA reads TGCGCCAGCAGTGGACCCAACACAGATACGCAGTATTTT.

J is TRBJ2-5 and V is TRBV18, with D unresolved. Trimming removed 0 bases at V and 2 bases at J, with 7 bases between. CDR3 length equals 14 residues. Germline V lookup: CDR1 KGHSH, CDR2 LQKENI. CDR3 DNA: TGTGCCAGCTCACCACCAGGTGATCAAGAGACCCAGTACTTC. It yields the protein CASSPPGDQETQYF.

This chain joins TRBV7-9 and TRBJ1-1, with D perhaps TRBD1 (5 bases). This CDR3 region has 16 residues. CDR1 is SEHNR, CDR2 FQNEAQ, per germline (reference sequence). Trimming removed 5 bases at V and 4 bases at J, with 20 bases between. The CDR3 is CASSPRLGQRVTEAFF. In DNA form, the CDR3 reads TGTGCCAGCAGCCCCCGTTTGGGGCAGAGGGTCACTGAAGCTTTCTTT.

The CDR3 sequence is CASSLDRQGKKMNTEAFF. The CDR3 region has the DNA TGTGCCAGCAGCTTGGATAGACAGGGGAAAAAAATGAACACTGAAGCTTTCTTT. The V gene is TRBV5-4, the J gene TRBJ1-1; 8 bases are a match to TRBD1. CDR1 is SGHNT, CDR2 YYREEE, per germline (reference sequence). Trimming at V came to 0 bases and at J to 0 bases, leaving 10 bases not matched to a gene. The CDR3 runs 18 residues.

The rearrangement uses TRBV28 and TRBJ1-2; TRBD1 might be the D (6 bases). CDR1 and CDR2 (germline): MDHEN, SYDVKM. V lost 4 bases, J lost 2 bases, and 26 bases lay in between. The CDR3 consists of 19 residues. The CDR3 here is CASSSGIGTRRSTNYGYTF. DNA for the CDR3: TGTGCCAGCAGTTCAGGGATCGGGACACGAAGGAGCACGAACTATGGCTACACCTTC.

As for this clone: This likely traces to a read error, being one base from a far larger clone. Other DNA sequences in this specimen translate into the identical CDR3. V is TRBV28 and J is TRBJ2-5; 7 bases are a match to TRBD2. V gave up 5 bases and J gave up 5 bases; unmatched junction bases: 11. The CDR3 is made up of 15 amino acids. Germline CDR1 and CDR2: MDHEN and SYDVKM. The CDR3 is CASSPPGGDLETQYF. Here the CDR3 DNA reads TGTGCCAGCAGTCCTCCTGGGGGGGACCTGGAGACCCAGTACTTC.

The V call is TRBV18, the J call TRBJ1-1, with no clear D. Deletions cut 3 bases from V and 3 bases from J, with 11 bases between. This CDR3 contains 14 residues. From germline, CDR1 is KGHSH and CDR2 LQKENI. The CDR3: CASSPEVRDTEAFF. The CDR3 DNA is TGTGCCAGCTCACCGGAGGTTAGGGACACTGAAGCTTTCTTT.

The chain links TRBV15 to TRBJ1-4; a weak D match, TRBD1 (6 bases). Germline CDR1 and CDR2: LNHNV and YYDKDF (reference sequence). This CDR3 comprises 16 residues. V was shortened by 0 bases and J by 4 bases, with 12 bases between the two germline ends. In DNA form, the CDR3 reads TGTGCCACCAGCAGAGATTTAGGGGGAAGTAATGAAAAACTGTTTTTT. Translation: CATSRDLGGSNEKLFF.

This clone was observed once. The rearrangement links TRBV10-2 to TRBJ1-5; no clear D. Germline CDR1 WSHSY, CDR2 SAAADI. CDR3 size: 12 residues. The V end was cut by 7 bases, the J end by 4 bases, with 8 bases between. The chain's CDR3 is CASNAANQPQHF. The CDR3 DNA is TGCGCCAGCAATGCAGCGAATCAGCCCCAGCATTTT.

The chain links TRBV5-1 to TRBJ1-3, with D perhaps matching TRBD1 (6 bases). CDR1 SGHRS and CDR2 YFSETQ come from the germline V gene. CDR3 size: 15 residues. Trimming left V 6 bases short and J 0 bases short, with 13 bases between. Here the CDR3 reads CASTELTGSGNTIYF. DNA of the CDR3: TGCGCCAGCACCGAACTGACAGGCTCTGGAAACACCATATATTTT.

The chain uses TRBV7-2 and TRBJ1-5; no firm D call. Germline assignment: CDR1 SGHTA and CDR2 FQGNSA. V was pared by 2 bases and J by 0 bases, with 8 bases between. The length of the CDR3 is 15 residues. The CDR3 reads CASSLQTASNQPQHF. In nucleotides, the CDR3 is TGTGCCAGCAGCTTACAAACGGCTAGCAATCAGCCCCAGCATTTT.

The chain joins TRBV7-7 to TRBJ2-5, with 8 bases identical to TRBD2. CDR1 SSHAT and CDR2 FNYEAQ come from the germline V gene (reference sequence). This CDR3 has 15 residues. V gave up 5 bases and J gave up 4 bases; unmatched junction bases: 9. In DNA, the CDR3 is TGTGCCAGCAGCCGAAGCGGGGGCGGGGGAGAGACCCAGTACTTC. It codes for CASSRSGGGGETQYF.

This clone was seen more than once but under ten times. V gene TRBV18 combines with J gene TRBJ2-5; 7 bases fit TRBD1. CDR3 size: 13 residues. Looked up from germline, CDR1 is KGHSH and CDR2 is LQKENI. Trimming removed 2 bases from V and 4 bases from J; junction bases left unmatched: 1. CDR3 DNA sequence: TGTGCCAGCTCACCAGGGGACAGAGAGACCCAGTACTTC. Amino acids: CASSPGDRETQYF. Using reference TRBV18 and TRBJ2-5 for the parts outside the CDR3, the full variable domain is NAGVMQNPRHLVRRRGQEARLRCSPMKGHSHVYWYRQLPEEGLKFMVYLQKENIIDESGMPKERFSAEFPKEGPSILRIQQVVRGDSAAYFCASSPGDRETQYFGPGTRLLVL.

On this clone itself: A much larger clone differs by one base, so this may be a read error. In the same sample, other DNA sequences code for this CDR3. This chain joins TRBV11-2 and TRBJ2-1, with unresolved D. With 0 bases removed from V and 0 bases from J, the gap between germline ends came to 6 bases. CDR1 is SGHAT and CDR2 is FQNNGV in the germline V gene. This CDR3 comprises 15 residues. This CDR3 reads CASSLDGSSYNEQFF. CDR3 in DNA: TGTGCCAGCAGCTTAGACGGTAGCTCCTACAATGAGCAGTTCTTC.

V gene TRBV5-1 combines with J gene TRBJ1-5; D remains unclear. The CDR3 is 13 amino acids. The V end lost 7 bases, the J end lost 5 bases, and 13 bases lay between the germline ends. Germline V CDR1 and CDR2: SGHRS, YFSETQ. CDR3 sequence reads: CASAPGLDQPQHF. CDR3 bases: TGCGCCAGCGCACCGGGCCTTGATCAGCCCCAGCATTTT.

Regarding this clone: Other DNA sequences of this sample code for an identical CDR3. The V call is TRBV27, the J call TRBJ2-1, with TRBD2 matching over 8 bases. Germline V gene data show CDR1 as MNHEY and CDR2 as SMNVEV (reference sequence). This CDR3 is built from 14 residues. Losses at the gene ends were 8 bases for V and 6 bases for J; bases not matched to a gene: 9. The CDR3 is CASSGLAGSNEQFF. The CDR3 nucleotides are TGTGCCAGCTCAGGGCTAGCGGGTAGCAATGAGCAGTTCTTC.

The chain couples TRBV7-3 to TRBJ2-1, with 9 bases lining up with TRBD2. Trimming at V came to 4 bases and at J to 9 bases, leaving 16 bases not matched to a gene. This CDR3 contains 17 residues. Germline V CDR1 and CDR2: SGHTA, FQGTGA. The CDR3 nucleotides are TGTGCCAGCAGCTCCCTCGTTACTAGCGGGTTTCTGGGTGAGCAGTTCTTC. Translating gives CASSSLVTSGFLGEQFF.